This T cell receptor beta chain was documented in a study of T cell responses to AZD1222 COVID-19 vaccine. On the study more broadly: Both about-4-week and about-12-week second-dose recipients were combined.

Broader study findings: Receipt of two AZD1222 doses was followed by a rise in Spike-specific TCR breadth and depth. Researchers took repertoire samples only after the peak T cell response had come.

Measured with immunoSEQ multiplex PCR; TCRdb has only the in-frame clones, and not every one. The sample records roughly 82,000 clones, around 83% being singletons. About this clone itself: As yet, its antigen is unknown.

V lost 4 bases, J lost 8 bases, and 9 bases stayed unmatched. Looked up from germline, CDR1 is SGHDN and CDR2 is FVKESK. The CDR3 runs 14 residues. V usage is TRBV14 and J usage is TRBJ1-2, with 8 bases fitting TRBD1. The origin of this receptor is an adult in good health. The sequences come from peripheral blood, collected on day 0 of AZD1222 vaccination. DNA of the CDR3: TGTGCCAGCAGCCTCACCGGGACAGGCCTGGGCTACACCTTC. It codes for CASSLTGTGLGYTF. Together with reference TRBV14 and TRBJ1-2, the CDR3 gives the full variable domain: EAGVTQFPSHSVIEKGQTVTLRCDPISGHDNLYWYRRVMGKEIKFLLHFVKESKQDESGMPNNRFLAERTGGTYSTLKVQPAELEDSGVYFCASSLTGTGLGYTFGSGTRLTVV.